The present T cell receptor (beta chain) was sequenced within a study of blood T cell repertoires in COVID-19. Background on the study: Material from acute and convalescent COVID-19 was sourced from the United States, Italy and Spain. PBMCs, B-cell-depleted T cells, or T cells were the source of the cDNA or gDNA that made up the material.

Per the original data handling: Using reference gene primer amplification, nucleated cell counts were estimated. Clones were sequenced by immunoSEQ multiplex PCR, and TCRdb holds only the in-frame ones, with some missing. V and J calls and clone size follow that table, whereas D and trimming were derived from the DNA. The sample has about 150,000 clones, about 80% seen once. Germline CDR1 MDHEN, CDR2 SYDVKM. There are 14 residues in the CDR3. V shed 9 bases and J 0 bases; nucleotides not matched to a gene: 4. The sequencing sample was made of peripheral blood. V and J are TRBV28 and TRBJ2-1, with TRBD2 matching 8 bases. This clonotype originated in a man between 65 and 79 years old with acute or convalescent COVID-19. The CDR3 nucleotides are TGTGCCAGTCGGGGGGGGCTCTCCTACAATGAGCAGTTCTTC. This translates into CASRGGLSYNEQFF.